This entry lists 5 T cell receptor beta chains sequenced from one sample in a study of T-cell reconstitution after alpha-beta-depleted transplantation in children. The library targeted TCRbeta and was prepared with unique molecular identifiers. TCRdb processed the PCR reads anew with MiXCR; each CDR3 protein has one entry. The sample has around 800,000 distinct CDR3 sequences; approximately 15% are singletons. Sequenced here: PBMCs, mostly from graft donor cells, sampled 360 days after TCRalphabeta/CD19-depleted stem cell transplant. The source is a male patient younger than 18 who had a stem cell transplant for acute lymphoblastic leukemia, so the T cells may come from the graft donor.

The chain couples TRBV25-1 to TRBJ2-4, with D perhaps being TRBD1 or TRBD2 (5 bases each). The V gene's germline CDR1 is MGHDK and CDR2 SYGVNS. V lost 2 bases and J 1 base, leaving 18 bases between the germline ends. CDR3 length: 18 residues. This CDR3 reads CASSEPGPRGSAKNIQYF. The CDR3, as DNA: TGTGCCAGCAGTGAACCTGGGCCGAGGGGCTCGGCCAAAAACATTCAGTACTTC. The whole variable domain, filled in from reference TRBV25-1 and TRBJ2-4, reads EADIYQTPRYLVIGTGKKITLECSQTMGHDKMYWYQQDPGMELHLIHYSYGVNSTEKGDLSSESTVSRIRTEHFPLTLESARPSHTSQYLCASSEPGPRGSAKNIQYFGAGTRLSVL.

This clonotype was counted between two and nine times. V gene TRBV7-3 combines with J gene TRBJ2-3; D is undetermined. Deletions cut 2 bases from V and 1 base from J, with 16 bases between. CDR3 length equals 17 residues. Germline V gives CDR1 SGHTA, CDR2 FQGTGA. Here the CDR3 DNA reads TGTGCCAGCAGCTTATCTGTGCGGCCCGCGGGCACAGATACGCAGTATTTT. This gives the protein CASSLSVRPAGTDTQYF.

The gene calls are TRBV6-5 and TRBJ2-5; 16 bases align to TRBD2. The CDR3 sequence is 19 residues long. Germline assignment: CDR1 MNHEY and CDR2 SVGAGI. With 2 bases clipped from V and 1 base from J, the junction kept 7 bases outside the gene matches. CDR3 nucleotides: TGTGCCAGCAGTTACCCCCCGGGACTAGCGGGAGGGCCCCAAGAGACCCAGTACTTC. Translating it yields CASSYPPGLAGGPQETQYF.

The chain employs TRBV27 and TRBJ2-7, with TRBD2 matching 13 bases. The germline CDR1 and CDR2 sequences are MNHEY and SMNVEV (reference sequence). This CDR3 is 17 amino acids long. V was clipped by 5 bases and J by 0 bases; unmatched bases: 7. The CDR3 region is CASSPIGTSGASYEQYF. The CDR3 DNA follows: TGTGCCAGCAGTCCTATCGGGACTAGCGGGGCCTCCTACGAGCAGTACTTC.

J is TRBJ1-1 and V is TRBV11-2; D might be TRBD1 (5 bases). Looked up from germline, CDR1 is SGHAT and CDR2 is FQNNGV. The CDR3 runs 15 residues. The V end was cut by 2 bases, the J end by 0 bases, with 10 bases between. The CDR3 here is CASSLYQGLNTEAFF. Written as DNA, the CDR3 is TGTGCCAGCAGCTTATACCAGGGTCTGAACACTGAAGCTTTCTTT.